The rows below give T cell receptor beta chains drawn from one sample of a study of identical twins. TCRdb reanalysed the 5' RACE reads using MiXCR and keeps one entry per CDR3 protein. Of about 890,000 distinct CDR3 sequences detected, about 12% appear once; the ten largest clones hold 1.5% to 2%. These data also featured in a second study, about yellow fever vaccine responses in identical twins.

The sample was PBMCs. Every receptor here comes from a woman younger than 35 in good health. Each CDR3 is given with its conserved first and last residue. The order of the fields is V gene, clone size, D gene, J gene, CDR3 protein, CDR3 DNA. The D gene is left open where the match is weak. Clone size is given for some rows only: seen once, a few or many times, or a class if the clone is expanded.

TRBV18,.,.,TRBJ2-3,CASSPSPGTYTDTQYF,TGTGCCAGCTCACCCTCCCCCGGGACGTACACAGATACGCAGTATTTT
TRBV19,.,TRBD2,TRBJ2-1,CASSIFPSGSLNEQFF,TGTGCCAGTAGTATCTTCCCTAGCGGGAGTCTAAATGAGCAGTTCTTC
TRBV19,few,.,TRBJ2-6,CASSSLGSGANVLTF,TGTGCCAGTAGTAGTTTGGGTTCTGGGGCCAACGTCCTGACTTTC
TRBV6-4,few,.,TRBJ1-5,CASPFMEDRNQPQHF,TGTGCCAGCCCCTTTATGGAGGACCGCAATCAGCCCCAGCATTTT
TRBV5-1,.,TRBD2,TRBJ2-5,CASSTGLASRQETQYF,TGCGCCAGCAGCACGGGACTAGCGAGTCGGCAAGAGACCCAGTACTTC
TRBV27,many,TRBD2,TRBJ2-2,CASRPSGSNTGELFF,TGTGCCAGCAGACCTAGCGGATCGAACACCGGGGAGCTGTTTTTT
TRBV12-3/TRBV12-4,.,TRBD1,TRBJ1-6,CASSLARGQNSPLHF,TGTGCCAGCAGTTTAGCCAGGGGGCAAAATTCACCCCTCCACTTT
TRBV27,many,TRBD2,TRBJ2-1,CASSLIAGSSYNEQFF,TGTGCCAGCAGTTTAATAGCGGGAAGCTCCTACAATGAGCAGTTCTTC
TRBV7-3,few,TRBD2,TRBJ2-1,CASSPTASGNNEQFF,TGTGCCAGCAGCCCCACGGCTAGCGGGAACAATGAGCAGTTCTTC
TRBV3-1,.,TRBD1,TRBJ2-1,CASSPDRVRNEQFF,TGTGCCAGCAGTCCGGACAGGGTGAGGAATGAGCAGTTCTTC
TRBV10-3,few,.,TRBJ1-6,CAIGPGGDSPLHF,TGTGCCATCGGACCGGGTGGGGATTCACCCCTCCACTTT
TRBV13,many,TRBD1,TRBJ2-7,CASSPQGAFEQYF,TGTGCCAGCAGCCCACAGGGGGCATTCGAGCAGTACTTC
TRBV20-1,.,.,TRBJ2-1,CSARGQGNFGQQFF,TGCAGTGCTAGAGGTCAGGGCAATTTCGGACAGCAGTTCTTC
TRBV6-2/TRBV6-3,many,.,TRBJ2-3,CASSGRITDTQYF,TGTGCCAGCAGTGGGAGGATCACAGATACGCAGTATTTT
TRBV9,few,TRBD2,TRBJ2-3,CASSVLPGGPGDTQYF,TGTGCCAGCAGCGTACTTCCGGGGGGGCCTGGAGATACGCAGTATTTT
TRBV7-9,.,TRBD1,TRBJ1-1,CASSGAGTGGTEAFF,TGTGCCAGCAGCGGCGCCGGGACAGGAGGCACTGAAGCTTTCTTT
TRBV12-3/TRBV12-4,.,TRBD2,TRBJ2-1,CASSFSGGGYNEQFF,TGTGCCAGCAGTTTTAGCGGGGGGGGGTACAATGAGCAGTTCTTC
TRBV19,.,.,TRBJ2-7,CASSIGGTYEQYF,TGTGCCAGTAGTATAGGCGGGACCTACGAGCAGTACTTC
TRBV3-1,few,TRBD1,TRBJ1-2,CASSQEVGTGPYYGYTF,TGTGCCAGCAGCCAAGAGGTAGGGACAGGGCCCTACTATGGCTACACCTTC
TRBV29-1,few,.,TRBJ2-1,CSVDVGITSYNEQFF,TGCAGCGTTGACGTGGGCATCACCTCCTACAATGAGCAGTTCTTC
TRBV13,.,TRBD2,TRBJ2-2,CAFSPHQTSGSHNTGELFF,TGTGCCTTCAGCCCTCACCAGACTAGCGGGAGCCATAACACCGGGGAGCTGTTTTTT
TRBV29-1,.,.,TRBJ1-2,CSVTSEGTNYGYTF,TGCAGCGTTACCTCGGAGGGCACTAACTATGGCTACACCTTC
TRBV6-1,.,.,TRBJ1-6,CASSKKTGGGSNSPLHF,TGTGCCAGCAGCAAAAAAACGGGTGGGGGGAGCAATTCACCCCTCCACTTT
TRBV29-1,.,.,TRBJ2-3,CSVDFRALHGTDTQYF,TGCAGCGTTGACTTTAGGGCTCTGCATGGTACAGATACGCAGTATTTT